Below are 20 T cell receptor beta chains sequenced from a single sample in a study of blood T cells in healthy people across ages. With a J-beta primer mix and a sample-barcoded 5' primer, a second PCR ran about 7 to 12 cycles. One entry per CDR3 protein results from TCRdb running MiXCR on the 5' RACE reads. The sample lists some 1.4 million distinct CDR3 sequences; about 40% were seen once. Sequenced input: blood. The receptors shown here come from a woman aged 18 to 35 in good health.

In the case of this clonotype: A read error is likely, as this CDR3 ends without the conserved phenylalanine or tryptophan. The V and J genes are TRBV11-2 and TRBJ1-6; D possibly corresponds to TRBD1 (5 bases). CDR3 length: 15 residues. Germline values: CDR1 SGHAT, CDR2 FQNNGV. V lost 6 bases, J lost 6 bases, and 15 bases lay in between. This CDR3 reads CASRAVDSPNSPLHL. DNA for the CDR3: TGTGCCAGCAGGGCCGTAGACAGTCCTAATTCACCCCTCCACTTA.

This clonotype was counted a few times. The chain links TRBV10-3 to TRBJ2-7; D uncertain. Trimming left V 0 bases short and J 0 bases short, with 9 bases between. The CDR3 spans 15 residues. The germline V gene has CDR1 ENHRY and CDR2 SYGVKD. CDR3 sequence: CAISESFSYSYEQYF. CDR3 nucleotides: TGTGCCATCAGTGAGTCGTTTAGTTACTCCTACGAGCAGTACTTC.

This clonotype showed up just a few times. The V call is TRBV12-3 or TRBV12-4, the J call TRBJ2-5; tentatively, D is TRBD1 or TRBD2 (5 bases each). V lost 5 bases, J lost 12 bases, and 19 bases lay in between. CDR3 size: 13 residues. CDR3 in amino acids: CASSPTGSGREYF. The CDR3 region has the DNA TGTGCCAGCAGTCCCACCGGTTCGGGGCGGGAGTACTTC.

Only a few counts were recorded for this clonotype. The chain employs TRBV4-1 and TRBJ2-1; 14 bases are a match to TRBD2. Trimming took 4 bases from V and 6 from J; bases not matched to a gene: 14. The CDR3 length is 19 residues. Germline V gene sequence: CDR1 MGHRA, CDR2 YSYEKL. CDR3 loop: CASSPWTSGRSPSSNEQFF. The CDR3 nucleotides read TGCGCCAGCAGCCCCTGGACTAGCGGGAGGTCCCCTAGTAGCAATGAGCAGTTCTTC.

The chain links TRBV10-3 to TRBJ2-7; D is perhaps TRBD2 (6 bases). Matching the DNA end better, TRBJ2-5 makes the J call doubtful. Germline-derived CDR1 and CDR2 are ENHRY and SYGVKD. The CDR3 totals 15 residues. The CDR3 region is CATRAGPSPRETQYF. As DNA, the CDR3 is TGTGCCACCAGGGCGGGACCCTCACCGCGAGAGACCCAGTACTTC.

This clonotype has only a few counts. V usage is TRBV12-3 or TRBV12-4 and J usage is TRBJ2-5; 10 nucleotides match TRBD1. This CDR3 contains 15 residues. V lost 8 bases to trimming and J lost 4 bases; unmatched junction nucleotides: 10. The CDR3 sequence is CASGYYRDRGETQYF. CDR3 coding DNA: TGTGCCAGCGGGTACTACCGGGACAGGGGAGAGACCCAGTACTTC.

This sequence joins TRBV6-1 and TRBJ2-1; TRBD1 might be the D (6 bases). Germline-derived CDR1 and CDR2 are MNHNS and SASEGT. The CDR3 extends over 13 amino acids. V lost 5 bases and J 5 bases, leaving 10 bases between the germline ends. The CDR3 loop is CASSTQGHNEQFF. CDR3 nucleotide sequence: TGTGCCAGCAGTACACAGGGCCACAATGAGCAGTTCTTC.

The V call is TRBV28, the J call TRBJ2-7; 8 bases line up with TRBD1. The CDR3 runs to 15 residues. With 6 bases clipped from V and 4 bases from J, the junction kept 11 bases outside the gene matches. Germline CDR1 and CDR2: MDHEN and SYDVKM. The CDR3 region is CASSLPGQESYEQYF. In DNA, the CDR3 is TGTGCCAGCAGCCTACCGGGACAGGAGTCTTACGAGCAGTACTTC.

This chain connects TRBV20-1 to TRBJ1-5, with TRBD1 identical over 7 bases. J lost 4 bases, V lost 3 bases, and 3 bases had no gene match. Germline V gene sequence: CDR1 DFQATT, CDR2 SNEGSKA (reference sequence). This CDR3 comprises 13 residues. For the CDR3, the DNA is TGCAGTGCTAGGGGACAGTTAAATCAGCCCCAGCATTTT. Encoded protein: CSARGQLNQPQHF.

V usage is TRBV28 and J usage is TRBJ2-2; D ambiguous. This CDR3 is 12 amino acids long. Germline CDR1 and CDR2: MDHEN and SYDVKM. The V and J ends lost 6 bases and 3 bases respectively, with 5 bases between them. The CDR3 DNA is TGTGCCAGCAGGTCGCACACCGGGGAGCTGTTTTTT. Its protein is CASRSHTGELFF.

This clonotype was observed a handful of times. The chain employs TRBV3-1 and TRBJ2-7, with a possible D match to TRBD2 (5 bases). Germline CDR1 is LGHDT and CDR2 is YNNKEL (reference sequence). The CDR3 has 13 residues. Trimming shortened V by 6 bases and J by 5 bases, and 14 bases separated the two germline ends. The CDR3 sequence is CASSRQLGDEQYF. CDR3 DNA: TGTGCCAGCAGTCGTCAACTGGGAGACGAGCAGTACTTC.

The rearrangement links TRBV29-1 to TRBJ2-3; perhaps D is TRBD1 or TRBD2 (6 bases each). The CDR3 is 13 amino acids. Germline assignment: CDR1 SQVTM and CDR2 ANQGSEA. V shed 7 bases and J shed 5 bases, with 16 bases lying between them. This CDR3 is CSATGAREDTQYF. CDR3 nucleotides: TGCAGCGCCACGGGGGCCCGCGAAGATACGCAGTATTTT.

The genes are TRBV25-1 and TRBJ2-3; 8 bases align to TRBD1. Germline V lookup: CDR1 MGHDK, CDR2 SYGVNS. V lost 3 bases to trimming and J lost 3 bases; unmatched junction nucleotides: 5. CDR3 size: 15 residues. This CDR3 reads CASSDRDRLTDTQYF. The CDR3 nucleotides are TGTGCCAGCAGTGACCGGGACAGGTTGACAGATACGCAGTATTTT.

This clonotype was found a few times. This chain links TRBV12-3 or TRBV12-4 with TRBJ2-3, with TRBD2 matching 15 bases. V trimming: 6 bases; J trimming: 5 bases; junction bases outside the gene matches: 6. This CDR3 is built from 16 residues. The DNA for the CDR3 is TGTGCCAGCAGGAGGACTAGCGGGGGGGCCAAAGATACGCAGTATTTT. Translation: CASRRTSGGAKDTQYF.

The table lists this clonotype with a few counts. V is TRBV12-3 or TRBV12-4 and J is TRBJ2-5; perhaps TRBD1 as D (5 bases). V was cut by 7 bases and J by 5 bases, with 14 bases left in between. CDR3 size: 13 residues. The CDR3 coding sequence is TGTGCCAGCAACACGGACAAACAGGAGACCCAGTACTTC. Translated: CASNTDKQETQYF.

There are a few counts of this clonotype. The CDR3 loop reads CAGSRDRREQYF. CDR3 nucleotide sequence: TGTGCCGGATCGAGGGACCGAAGGGAGCAGTACTTC. The gene calls are TRBV27 and TRBJ2-7; tentatively, D is TRBD1 or TRBD2 (5 bases each). V dropped 11 bases and J dropped 7 bases, with 18 bases sitting between them. The germline V gene encodes CDR1 MNHEY and CDR2 SMNVEV (reference sequence). CDR3 size: 12 residues.

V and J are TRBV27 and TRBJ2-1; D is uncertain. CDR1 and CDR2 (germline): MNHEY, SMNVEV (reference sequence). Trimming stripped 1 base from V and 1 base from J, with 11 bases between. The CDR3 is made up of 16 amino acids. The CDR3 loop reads CASSLWQLSSYNEQFF. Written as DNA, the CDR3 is TGTGCCAGCAGTTTATGGCAGCTCAGTTCCTACAATGAGCAGTTCTTC.

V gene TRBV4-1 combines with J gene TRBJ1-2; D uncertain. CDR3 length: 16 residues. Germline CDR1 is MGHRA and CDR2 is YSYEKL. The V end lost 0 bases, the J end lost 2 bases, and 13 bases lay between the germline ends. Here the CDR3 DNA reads TGCGCCAGCAGCCAAGATTTGAGAGAACTAAACTATGGCTACACCTTC. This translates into CASSQDLRELNYGYTF.

CDR3 amino acids: CASSRTGTDEKLFF. In nucleotides, the CDR3 is TGTGCCAGCTCTCGAACCGGGACAGATGAAAAACTGTTTTTT. The chain combines TRBV18 with TRBJ1-4; 7 bases match TRBD1. The germline gives CDR1 KGHSH, CDR2 LQKENI. The CDR3 contains 14 residues. V dropped 6 bases and J dropped 6; count of bases not matched to a gene: 7.

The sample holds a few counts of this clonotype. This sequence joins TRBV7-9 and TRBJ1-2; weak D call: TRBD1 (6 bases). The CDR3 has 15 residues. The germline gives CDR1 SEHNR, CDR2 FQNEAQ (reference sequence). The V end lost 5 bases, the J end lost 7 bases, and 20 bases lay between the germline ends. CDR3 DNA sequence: TGTGCCAGCAGCCAAATGGGACAACCAAAAGGTGGCTACACCTTC. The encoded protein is CASSQMGQPKGGYTF.